This T cell receptor (beta chain) was profiled in a study of regulatory T cells in long-lasting Graves disease. Study-level points and caveats: Between persistent patients, fewer than 3,500 public clonotypes were shared, exceeding the roughly 1,000 shared between new patients.

Relying on iRepertoire HTBI primers and Arm-PCR of CDR3 regions, the team built TCR beta libraries. TCRdb passed the multiplex PCR reads through MiXCR, listing each CDR3 protein once. The data show 500,000 to 700,000 distinct CDR3 sequences, 30% seen once. This clonotype came up a few times. Its cognate antigen is unknown. As to time point: persistent/refractory GD, antithyroid drugs over 5 years with positive TRAb. Preparation of the TCR library used RNA extracted from PBMCs. Peripheral blood, at about 8.9 milliliters, went into EDTA tubes. V shed 1 base and J shed 3 bases, with 15 bases lying between them. The CDR3 spans 16 residues. Germline CDR1 SGHDN, CDR2 FVKESK.

The clonotype was recovered from a female donor with Graves disease. Specimen: peripheral blood mononuclear cells (PBMCs), collected when the disease was refractory, from a patient treated with antithyroid drugs. The J gene is TRBJ1-2, the V gene TRBV14, with D maybe TRBD1 (5 bases). CDR3 residues: CASSQGQPRIDYGYTF. CDR3 nucleotide sequence: TGTGCCAGCAGCCAAGGACAGCCCCGGATCGACTATGGCTACACCTTC.